This T cell receptor (beta chain) stems from a study of beta chain features in type 1 diabetes. Study at large: About 110,000,000 sorted cells were examined across all samples. Study results and limitations: Small HLA sub-analyses could not settle whether HLA shapes TCRB rearrangement. In all four CD4+ subsets, TCRB CDR3 length was significantly, moderately reduced in type 1 diabetes.

The junction had 3 bases not matched to a gene; V was cut back by 5 bases and J by 2 bases. This CDR3 region has 15 residues. The germline CDR1 and CDR2 sequences are LNHDA and SQIVND (reference sequence). This clone came up a few times. Its antigen is unidentified. The investigators reverse transcribed all of the isolated RNA, so they sequenced expressed TCRB transcripts. TCRdb's table, derived via immunoSEQ multiplex PCR, lists solely in-frame clones and lacks some. The sample carries some 400,000 clones, about 14% recorded once. The specimen sequenced was naive CD4+ T cells from blood. The TCR originated in a woman aged 18-29 years in good health. This chain links TRBV19 with TRBJ2-3; TRBD2 aligns across 11 bases. The CDR3 region is CASSPGLADTDTQYF. The CDR3, as DNA: TGTGCCAGTAGTCCGGGACTAGCGGACACAGATACGCAGTATTTT.